The rows below give T cell receptor beta chains drawn from one sample of a study of T cell responses to AZD1222 COVID-19 vaccine. Repertoires were generated with immunoSEQ multiplex PCR, while TCRdb's copy carries only in-frame clones and drops some. The sample has about 97,000 clones; around nine tenths are singletons. The input for sequencing was peripheral blood, taken on day 0 of AZD1222 vaccination. These receptors were taken from an adult in good health. CDR3s include the opening cysteine and the closing phenylalanine or tryptophan. D genes are given only for firm matches. Expanded clones are given a class, and other clones once, few, many or no size at all.

-,TRBV9,-,TRBJ2-2,CASSPRDSNTGELFF,TGTGCCAGCAGCCCCAGGGATTCGAACACCGGGGAGCTGTTTTTT
-,TRBV5-1,-,TRBJ2-7,CASSSGTASYEQYF,TGCGCCAGCTCCTCCGGGACGGCTTCCTACGAGCAGTACTTC
-,TRBV7-9,-,TRBJ2-3,CASSSGRSTDTQYF,TGTGCCAGCAGCTCGGGACGGAGCACAGATACGCAGTATTTT
-,TRBV2,TRBD2,TRBJ2-1,CASSEVSGGLNEQFF,TGTGCCAGCAGTGAAGTGTCGGGGGGGCTAAATGAGCAGTTCTTC
-,TRBV11-2,-,TRBJ1-5,CASSSHGPGNNQPQHF,TGTGCCAGCAGCTCTCATGGTCCAGGCAACAATCAGCCCCAGCATTTT
-,TRBV29-1,TRBD1,TRBJ1-5,CSAMTGASNQPQHF,TGCAGCGCCATGACAGGGGCAAGCAATCAGCCCCAGCATTTT
-,TRBV6-5,-,TRBJ2-7,CASCGTPLCEQYF,TGTGCCAGCTGCGGGACACCTCTCTGCGAGCAGTACTTC
-,TRBV4-3,-,TRBJ2-7,CASSQQIVDGSYEQYF,TGCGCCAGCAGCCAACAAATCGTGGACGGTTCCTACGAGCAGTACTTC
-,TRBV7-2,-,TRBJ1-2,CASSLEVGAGYGYTF,TGTGCCAGCAGCTTAGAGGTGGGGGCAGGCTATGGCTACACCTTC
-,TRBV27,TRBD2,TRBJ2-7,CASSWSSGGYEQYF,TGTGCCAGCAGTTGGTCTAGCGGGGGGTACGAGCAGTACTTC
many,TRBV2,-,TRBJ1-5,CASSASGGSRQPQHF,TGTGCCAGCAGTGCTTCCGGAGGGTCCCGTCAGCCCCAGCATTTT
-,TRBV28,-,TRBJ1-2,CASSFRGGYTF,TGTGCCAGCAGTTTCAGGGGTGGCTACACCTTC
-,TRBV5-8,-,TRBJ1-3,CASSLGSGNTIYF,TGTGCCAGCAGCTTGGGCAGTGGAAACACCATATATTTT
-,TRBV6-5,-,TRBJ1-2,CASSYSGGNYGYTF,TGTGCCAGCAGTTACTCGGGGGGGAACTATGGCTACACCTTC
-,TRBV7-9,-,TRBJ2-7,CASSLVGLNYEQYF,TGTGCCAGCAGCTTAGTGGGCCTAAACTACGAGCAGTACTTC
once,TRBV12-3/TRBV12-4,TRBD1,TRBJ2-1,CASRMTGTNEQFF,TGTGCCAGCAGGATGACAGGGACCAATGAGCAGTTCTTC
-,TRBV19,TRBD1,TRBJ1-2,CASRQGGTNYGYTF,TGTGCCAGTCGACAGGGGGGGACTAACTATGGCTACACCTTC
-,TRBV5-6,-,TRBJ2-7,CASITTRGGGAYEQYF,TGTGCCAGCATAACTACAAGGGGGGGAGGAGCCTACGAGCAGTACTTC
-,TRBV7-8,-,TRBJ1-5,CASSRGQTQPQHF,TGTGCCAGCAGCCGTGGGCAGACTCAGCCCCAGCATTTT
once,TRBV5-4,TRBD2,TRBJ2-1,CAVSGGPVGNEQFF,TGTGCCGTCTCGGGGGGGCCAGTTGGCAATGAGCAGTTCTTC
-,TRBV3-1/TRBV3-2,-,TRBJ2-2,CASFGTGELFF,TGTGCCAGCTTTGGGACCGGGGAGCTGTTTTTT
-,TRBV2,TRBD1,TRBJ1-5,CASRADRGNQPQHF,TGTGCCAGCAGAGCCGACAGGGGAAATCAGCCCCAGCATTTT
-,TRBV6-5,TRBD1,TRBJ1-1,CASSYPGGGTEAFF,TGTGCCAGCAGTTACCCAGGGGGAGGTACTGAAGCTTTCTTT
-,TRBV30,-,TRBJ1-5,CAWSPARGAQHF,TGTGCCTGGAGTCCGGCGCGGGGGGCCCAGCATTTT
-,TRBV6-5,-,TRBJ1-6,CASSFDRSAPLHF,TGTGCCAGCAGTTTTGACAGATCCGCACCCCTCCACTTT
-,TRBV4-3,-,TRBJ2-7,CASSQDLSEQYF,TGCGCCAGCAGCCAAGATTTGAGCGAGCAGTACTTC
-,TRBV10-1,-,TRBJ2-5,CASSESREGTQYF,TGCGCCAGCAGTGAGTCCCGGGAAGGGACCCAGTACTTC
-,TRBV6-1,-,TRBJ2-7,CASSEGREQYF,TGTGCCAGCAGTGAGGGACGGGAGCAGTACTTC
-,TRBV2,TRBD1,TRBJ1-5,CASGLTGNQPQHF,TGTGCCAGCGGCCTGACAGGGAATCAGCCCCAGCATTTT
-,TRBV19,-,TRBJ2-3,CASSPSLTDTQYF,TGTGCCAGTAGTCCCAGTTTAACAGATACGCAGTATTTT
once,TRBV6-1,TRBD1,TRBJ1-2,CASSETRGNYGYTF,TGTGCCAGCAGTGAAACCAGGGGGAACTATGGCTACACCTTC
-,TRBV7-2,TRBD2,TRBJ2-3,CASRRIRGGATDTQYF,TGTGCCAGCAGACGTATCCGGGGGGGGGCCACAGATACGCAGTATTTT
-,TRBV6-5,-,TRBJ1-3,CASSPGTTGNTIYF,TGTGCCAGCTCCCCCGGGACAACCGGAAACACCATATATTTT
-,TRBV19,TRBD1,TRBJ1-6,CASNRDRGSPLHF,TGTGCCAGTAACCGGGACAGGGGGTCACCCCTCCACTTT
-,TRBV28,TRBD1,TRBJ1-3,CASSRQGYRNTIYF,TGTGCCAGCAGTCGACAGGGCTATCGAAACACCATATATTTT
-,TRBV18,-,TRBJ2-7,CASSPQGPGAGEQYF,TGTGCCAGCTCACCACAAGGGCCGGGGGCTGGGGAGCAGTACTTC
-,TRBV6-5,-,TRBJ1-5,CASSSSPGTSNQPQHF,TGTGCCAGCAGTTCATCACCGGGGACTAGCAATCAGCCCCAGCATTTT